This is a list of T cell receptor beta chains from one sample in a study of T cells in Graves' hyperthyroidism and ophthalmopathy. TCRdb ran MiXCR on the multiplex PCR reads and lists one entry per CDR3 protein. The data hold about 270,000 distinct CDR3 sequences, with roughly a quarter observed a single time. Sequenced input: blood. All receptors come from a woman aged 40 to 50 with Graves' ophthalmopathy. CDR3s include the opening cysteine and the closing phenylalanine or tryptophan. A D gene is named only where the DNA matches it firmly. A clone size is listed for some rows: how often the clone was seen (once, few, many), or a class if it is expanded.

V gene: TRBV6-2/TRBV6-3
clone size: many
D gene: .
J gene: TRBJ2-2
CDR3 protein: CASSYSFQRANTGELFF
CDR3 DNA: TGTGCCAGCAGTTACTCGTTCCAGCGGGCTAACACCGGGGAGCTGTTTTTT

V gene: TRBV18
clone size: many
D gene: .
J gene: TRBJ2-2
CDR3 protein: CASSPVVAANTGELFF
CDR3 DNA: TGTGCCAGCTCACCAGTAGTAGCGGCCAACACCGGGGAGCTGTTTTTT

V gene: TRBV3-1
clone size: many
D gene: .
J gene: TRBJ1-1
CDR3 protein: CASSPTFAGNTEAFF
CDR3 DNA: TGTGCCAGCAGCCCCACTTTTGCGGGAAACACTGAAGCTTTCTTT

V gene: TRBV29-1
clone size: .
D gene: .
J gene: TRBJ1-3
CDR3 protein: CSVFHDNTIYF
CDR3 DNA: TGCAGCGTCTTCCACGACAACACCATATATTTT

V gene: TRBV3-1
clone size: many
D gene: TRBD1
J gene: TRBJ1-1
CDR3 protein: CASTPGTGLTRGTEAFF
CDR3 DNA: TGTGCCAGCACCCCCGGGACAGGCCTCACGCGGGGCACTGAAGCTTTCTTT

V gene: TRBV27
clone size: many
D gene: .
J gene: TRBJ1-1
CDR3 protein: CASSLKPGQPNTEAFF
CDR3 DNA: TGTGCCAGCAGTCTCAAGCCCGGACAGCCGAACACTGAAGCTTTCTTT

V gene: TRBV5-1
clone size: many
D gene: .
J gene: TRBJ1-5
CDR3 protein: CASSPGRGNQPQHF
CDR3 DNA: TGCGCCAGCAGCCCCGGACGGGGTAATCAGCCCCAGCATTTT

V gene: TRBV6-1
clone size: few
D gene: .
J gene: TRBJ2-7
CDR3 protein: CASSPQVSYEQYF
CDR3 DNA: TGTGCCAGCAGTCCACAGGTCTCCTACGAGCAGTACTTC

V gene: TRBV28
clone size: .
D gene: TRBD2
J gene: TRBJ2-7
CDR3 protein: CASSSPTSGKVEQYF
CDR3 DNA: TGTGCCAGCAGCTCTCCGACTAGCGGGAAGGTCGAGCAGTACTTC

V gene: TRBV3-1
clone size: many
D gene: .
J gene: TRBJ1-1
CDR3 protein: CASSTSGGDTEAFF
CDR3 DNA: TGTGCCAGCAGCACCTCGGGGGGTGACACTGAAGCTTTCTTT

V gene: TRBV19
clone size: many
D gene: .
J gene: TRBJ1-2
CDR3 protein: CASSIWGATNYGYTF
CDR3 DNA: TGTGCCAGTAGTATCTGGGGGGCCACTAACTATGGCTACACCTTC

V gene: TRBV7-2
clone size: .
D gene: .
J gene: TRBJ1-5
CDR3 protein: CASSPTIRDQPQHF
CDR3 DNA: TGTGCCAGCAGCCCTACGATTAGGGATCAGCCCCAGCATTTT

V gene: TRBV28
clone size: .
D gene: .
J gene: TRBJ2-6
CDR3 protein: CASSSAAGANVLTF
CDR3 DNA: TGTGCCAGCAGTTCCGCGGCTGGGGCCAACGTCCTGACTTTC

V gene: TRBV28
clone size: many
D gene: .
J gene: TRBJ2-5
CDR3 protein: CASSGWVEAQYF
CDR3 DNA: TGTGCCAGCAGTGGGTGGGTTGAAGCCCAGTACTTC